The T cell receptor (beta chain) described here comes from a study of monozygotic twins with inflammatory bowel disease. Comment on this clonotype: The antigen remains undetermined.

Study observations and caveats: On the inverse Simpson index, IBD patients scored lower for TCRbeta diversity than healthy co-twins.

Per the germline V gene, CDR1 is SGHAT and CDR2 is FQDESV (reference sequence). This CDR3 is 15 amino acids long. TCRdb reprocessed the 5' RACE reads, with one entry per CDR3 protein and no DNA. The sample table sets out about 93,000 distinct CDR3 sequences. The chain links TRBV11-1 to TRBJ1-4; TCRdb calls TRBD1, which cannot be checked without DNA. This clonotype originated in a human donor with ulcerative colitis or Crohn's disease, or a healthy co-twin of an affected twin (not recorded which). The sequenced sample consisted of blood. This chain's CDR3 is CASSLGTATNEKLFF.